This T cell receptor beta chain emerged from a study of CD8+ T cells in alopecia areata. Study-level information: Tofacitinib administration persisted for 6 to 18 months, succeeded by 6 months off drug.

A note on this clone: The antigen is not known.

Trimming at V came to 3 bases and at J to 4 bases, leaving 10 bases not matched to a gene. In germline, CDR1 is GTSNPN, CDR2 SVGIG (reference sequence). The CDR3 totals 16 residues. Study-wide points: Numerous clones, expanded in lesions, remained in scalp and blood during tofacitinib.

Treatment indicated: oral pan-JAK inhibitor, 5-10 mg twice daily. Punch biopsies of lesional scalp, plus peripheral blood, were taken from alopecia areata patients. RNA was extracted and reverse transcribed into cDNA as the sequencing template. Data came from immunoSEQ multiplex PCR; TCRdb stores just in-frame clones and leaves some out. Among about 140,000 clones listed, 86% were seen once. This chain uses TRBV30 with TRBJ1-5, with 9 nucleotides matching TRBD1. This sequence was found in a human donor with alopecia areata. This sample comprised CD8+ T cells sorted from blood, obtained at week 4, from a patient treated with tofacitinib. CDR3 coding DNA: TGTGCCTGGAGGCCGCCCCCGGGACAGGGAAATCAGCCCCAGCATTTT. The encoded protein is CAWRPPPGQGNQPQHF.